The sequence of this T cell receptor beta chain was determined in a study of Ad26.COV2.S vaccination and SARS-CoV-2 variants. Data came from immunoSEQ multiplex PCR; TCRdb stores just in-frame clones and leaves some out. This sample has around 300,000 clones, with about 85% found just once. Treatment specified: approximately 18 received Ad26.COV2.S at low or high dose, single or two shots; several received placebo; per-sample allocation not given. Sampling was done on day 63 after the first vaccine or placebo injection. The sample came from a Boston adult aged 18-55 years. The CDR3 consists of 14 residues. The V gene's germline CDR1 is SGDLS and CDR2 YYNGEE. The V end was cut by 3 bases, the J end by 0 bases, with 10 bases between. Regarding the study as a whole: Reports say spike-specific CD8+ and CD4+ T cell responses covered substantial breadth after vaccination.

This clone was seen only once. The antigen remains undetermined. The sequenced sample was peripheral blood, obtained in a trial of Ad26.COV2.S vaccine versus placebo. The V gene is TRBV9, the J gene TRBJ2-7; D may correspond to TRBD1 or TRBD2 (5 bases each). The receptor's source is a person between 18 and 65 years old who received the Ad26.COV2.S COVID-19 vaccine or a placebo. The CDR3, as DNA: TGTGCCAGCAGCGCATCCGGGACCTCCTACGAGCAGTACTTC. This translates into CASSASGTSYEQYF.